The 32 T cell receptor beta chains below were found in one sample sequenced in a study of T cell changes during pregnancy in multiple sclerosis. Sequencing used immunoSEQ multiplex PCR; TCRdb keeps in-frame clones, though not all of them. This table holds about 50,000 clones, roughly nine tenths found once. This specimen consisted of CD4+ T cells from peripheral blood mononuclear cells, obtained before pregnancy. The receptors were gathered from a female donor with multiple sclerosis, enrolled in a pregnancy study.

V gene TRBV10-3 combines with J gene TRBJ2-3, with D perhaps matching TRBD2 (6 bases). The CDR3 contains 15 residues. Germline values: CDR1 ENHRY, CDR2 SYGVKD. The germline V and J ends were trimmed by 0 bases and 1 base, with 8 bases remaining between them. CDR3 DNA: TGTGCCATCAGTGAGTCGGGGGAGGGCACAGATACGCAGTATTTT. It specifies CAISESGEGTDTQYF.

The chain has TRBV27 and TRBJ2-7; D call uncertain. Germline values: CDR1 MNHEY, CDR2 SMNVEV (reference sequence). This CDR3 region has 14 residues. Trimming removed 2 bases from V and 3 bases from J, with 11 bases in between. The CDR3 sequence is CASSLVAGRYEQYF. DNA for the CDR3: TGTGCCAGCAGTTTAGTGGCAGGTCGCTACGAGCAGTACTTC.

V and J are TRBV6-5 and TRBJ1-1; possible D gene TRBD1, 6 bases. Germline loops: CDR1 MNHEY, CDR2 SVGAGI. V lost 2 bases, J lost 8 bases, and 15 bases lay in between. The CDR3 is made up of 14 amino acids. The CDR3, as DNA: TGTGCCAGCAGTTACACCAGGACAGACGTGGAAGCTTTCTTT. Translating gives CASSYTRTDVEAFF.

V gene TRBV19 combines with J gene TRBJ2-4, with 8 nucleotides matching TRBD2. With V trimmed by 7 bases and J by 6 bases, 2 bases remained unmatched. The CDR3 spans 12 residues. CDR1 and CDR2 from the germline V gene are LNHDA and SQIVND (reference sequence). The CDR3 is CASMAGGNIQYF. The CDR3 DNA reads TGTGCCAGTATGGCGGGGGGAAACATTCAGTACTTC.

V is TRBV7-8 and J is TRBJ2-3; D is perhaps TRBD2 (6 bases). The CDR3 runs 14 residues. V lost 5 bases and J 6 bases, leaving 15 bases between the germline ends. The germline CDR1 and CDR2 sequences are SGHVS and FQNEAQ. DNA for the CDR3: TGTGCCAGCAGCCTCCGACTAGTTTCGGATACGCAGTATTTT. Translation: CASSLRLVSDTQYF.

The gene calls are TRBV27 and TRBJ1-5, with D possibly TRBD1 on 5 matching bases. The germline V and J ends were trimmed by 6 bases and 4 bases, with 16 bases remaining between them. The CDR3 sequence is 15 residues long. CDR1 and CDR2 (germline): MNHEY, SMNVEV (reference sequence). In nucleotides, the CDR3 is TGTGCCAGCAGCCCGGGGGGTGGGGGAAATCAGCCCCAGCATTTT. It encodes CASSPGGGGNQPQHF.

The V call is TRBV5-1, the J call TRBJ2-3, with TRBD2 matching 10 bases. V lost 5 bases and J lost 7; bases outside the gene matches: 13. Germline loops: CDR1 SGHRS, CDR2 YFSETQ. This CDR3 contains 16 residues. CDR3 sequence: CASSRSPAGGEYTQYF. The CDR3 bases are TGCGCCAGCAGTCGATCCCCAGCGGGAGGGGAGTATACGCAGTATTTT.

The chain has TRBV19 and TRBJ2-3; 7 bases are a match to TRBD1. CDR3 length: 14 residues. CDR1 and CDR2 (germline): LNHDA, SQIVND (reference sequence). Trimming took 5 bases from V and 2 from J; bases not matched to a gene: 4. The CDR3: CASSPTGHTDTQYF. CDR3 in DNA: TGTGCCAGTAGTCCGACAGGGCACACAGATACGCAGTATTTT.

The CDR3 sequence: CASSEHGAGVGTDTQYF. DNA for the CDR3: TGTGCCAGCAGTGAACATGGGGCGGGAGTTGGAACAGATACGCAGTATTTT. This chain uses TRBV25-1 with TRBJ2-3; 7 bases line up with TRBD2. With V trimmed by 2 bases and J by 3 bases, 11 bases remained unmatched. Germline V gene sequence: CDR1 MGHDK, CDR2 SYGVNS. The CDR3 loop spans 17 amino acids.

The chain combines TRBV19 with TRBJ2-1; the match to TRBD1 covers 9 bases. The trim removed 5 bases at V and 2 bases at J, leaving 10 bases unmatched. Germline-derived CDR1 and CDR2 are LNHDA and SQIVND (reference sequence). The CDR3 is 17 residues long. The CDR3 spells CASSPRTGTGTYNEQFF. The CDR3, as DNA: TGTGCCAGTAGTCCGCGTACCGGGACAGGGACCTACAATGAGCAGTTCTTC.

J is TRBJ2-5 and V is TRBV28, with D maybe TRBD1 (6 bases). The germline gives CDR1 MDHEN, CDR2 SYDVKM. Trimming took off 4 bases at V and 5 bases at J, with 14 bases between the two ends. CDR3 size: 14 residues. The CDR3 loop reads CASSWQTGWETQYF. DNA of the CDR3: TGTGCCAGCAGTTGGCAGACAGGTTGGGAGACCCAGTACTTC.

The chain couples TRBV11-2 to TRBJ2-1, with TRBD2 matching 10 bases. The CDR3 length is 17 residues. Germline assignment: CDR1 SGHAT and CDR2 FQNNGV. The V and J ends lost 6 bases and 8 bases, in that order; junction bases with no gene match: 16. CDR3 DNA: TGTGCCAGCAGACCCTCTACCGGGCTAGCGGGAGTCGATGAGCAGTTCTTC. Protein sequence: CASRPSTGLAGVDEQFF. The full variable domain, with the rest looked up from reference TRBV11-2 and TRBJ2-1, is EAGVAQSPRYKIIEKRQSVAFWCNPISGHATLYWYQQILGQGPKLLIQFQNNGVVDDSQLPKDRFSAERLKGVDSTLKIQPAKLEDSAVYLCASRPSTGLAGVDEQFFGPGTRLTVL.

CDR3 bases: TGCGCCAGCAGCTTGGCGGGGGACGCTGGCTACACCTTC. Residues: CASSLAGDAGYTF. The V and J genes are TRBV5-1 and TRBJ1-2; a weak D match, TRBD1 (5 bases). Trimming shortened V by 0 bases and J by 7 bases, and 10 bases separated the two germline ends. The CDR3 has 13 amino acids. Germline CDR1 SGHRS, CDR2 YFSETQ.

The chain has TRBV5-8 and TRBJ2-7; 9 bases align to TRBD2. The CDR3 runs 13 residues. Germline V gene sequence: CDR1 SGHTS, CDR2 YDEGEE. The ends lost 5 bases at V and 6 bases at J; junction bases unmatched: 6. The CDR3 DNA sequence: TGTGCCAGCAGGGGGAGCGGGAGGAGCGAGCAGTACTTC. This codes for CASRGSGRSEQYF. Combining the CDR3 with reference TRBV5-8 and TRBJ2-7 gives the whole variable domain EAGVTQSPTHLIKTRGQQATLRCSPISGHTSVYWYQQALGLGLQFLLWYDEGEERNRGNFPPRFSGRQFPNYSSELNVNALELEDSALYLCASRGSGRSEQYFGPGTRLTVT.

The V gene is TRBV11-2, the J gene TRBJ2-7; TRBD2 matches 9 bases. The germline V gene has CDR1 SGHAT and CDR2 FQNNGV. Unmatched junction bases numbered 10, after V lost 4 bases and J lost 6 bases. The CDR3 is 15 residues long. The CDR3 region has the DNA TGTGCCAGCAGCTCCGATCGGGGACTAGCAAGCGAGCAGTACTTC. Protein sequence: CASSSDRGLASEQYF.

The chain employs TRBV19 and TRBJ2-1; 10 nucleotides match TRBD2. The V gene's germline CDR1 is LNHDA and CDR2 SQIVND (reference sequence). V lost 6 bases, J lost 3 bases, and 5 bases stayed unmatched. The CDR3 length is 15 residues. The CDR3 DNA follows: TGTGCCAGTAGGTTCTTAGCGGGAGGCTACAATGAGCAGTTCTTC. It yields the protein CASRFLAGGYNEQFF.

The chain carries TRBV2 and TRBJ2-4, with 10 nucleotides matching TRBD1. CDR1 SNHLY and CDR2 FYNNEI come from the germline V gene. The length of the CDR3 is 13 residues. V shed 6 bases and J 5 bases; nucleotides not matched to a gene: 1. Written as DNA, the CDR3 is TGTGCCAGCAGGACAGGGGGCCAAAACATTCAGTACTTC. Translated, it gives CASRTGGQNIQYF.

J is TRBJ2-7 and V is TRBV6-1; 8 bases are a match to TRBD1. Germline V lookup: CDR1 MNHNS, CDR2 SASEGT. The CDR3 loop spans 14 amino acids. With 5 bases clipped from V and 3 bases from J, the junction kept 6 bases outside the gene matches. CDR3 DNA sequence: TGTGCCAGCAGTCCAACAGGGGGTTTCTACGAGCAGTACTTC. It translates to CASSPTGGFYEQYF.

The gene calls are TRBV18 and TRBJ1-5; a possible D gene is TRBD1 (6 bases). The ends were cut back, 8 bases at V and 4 bases at J, with 12 bases in the middle. This CDR3 is built from 13 residues. Germline values: CDR1 KGHSH, CDR2 LQKENI. CDR3 DNA sequence: TGTGCCAGCACGGACAGCCCTAATCAGCCCCAGCATTTT. This gives the protein CASTDSPNQPQHF.

The J gene is TRBJ1-2, the V gene TRBV30, with 7 bases identical to TRBD1. The CDR3 extends over 15 amino acids. The germline CDR1 and CDR2 sequences are GTSNPN and SVGIG (reference sequence). V gave up 0 bases and J gave up 5 bases; unmatched junction bases: 9. The CDR3 region is CAWSVGPGGGYGYTF. The CDR3 DNA follows: TGTGCCTGGAGTGTAGGGCCAGGGGGTGGGTATGGCTACACCTTC.

The rearrangement uses TRBV19 and TRBJ1-2; D gene unclear. V lost 3 bases, J lost 6 bases, and 14 bases lay in between. The CDR3 loop spans 14 amino acids. CDR1 and CDR2 (germline): LNHDA, SQIVND (reference sequence). In DNA, the CDR3 is TGTGCCAGTAGTATCGAGCCTCTTGGTCATGGCTACACCTTC. Encoded protein: CASSIEPLGHGYTF.

The chain joins TRBV5-6 to TRBJ2-1, with 13 bases aligning to TRBD2. CDR3 length: 16 residues. CDR1 and CDR2 (germline): SGHDT, YYEEEE. With V trimmed by 4 bases and J by 4 bases, 5 bases remained unmatched. This CDR3 reads CASSGGTSGTYNEQFF. The CDR3 DNA is TGTGCCAGCAGCGGAGGGACTAGCGGGACTTACAATGAGCAGTTCTTC.

This sequence joins TRBV6-6 and TRBJ2-7; 11 bases match TRBD2. The V gene's germline CDR1 is MNHNY and CDR2 SVGAGI (reference sequence). This CDR3 region has 16 residues. V shed 6 bases and J 0 bases; nucleotides not matched to a gene: 7. CDR3 sequence (DNA): TGTGCCAGCAGCCAACCTACTAGCGGGAGCTCCTACGAGCAGTACTTC. Amino acid sequence: CASSQPTSGSSYEQYF.

V usage is TRBV7-2 and J usage is TRBJ2-1, with 8 bases lining up with TRBD1. CDR1 and CDR2 from the germline V gene are SGHTA and FQGNSA. The junction had 7 bases not matched to a gene; V was cut back by 5 bases and J by 4 bases. The CDR3 loop spans 15 amino acids. The CDR3 nucleotides are TGTGCCAGCAGCCCAGGGACAGGAACTTACAATGAGCAGTTCTTC. This translates into CASSPGTGTYNEQFF.

The chain has TRBV5-1 and TRBJ2-3, with 8 bases identical to TRBD1. CDR3 length: 15 amino acids. Germline trimming cut 1 base from V and 4 bases from J; bases unmatched to any gene: 5. Germline-derived CDR1 and CDR2 are SGHRS and YFSETQ. CDR3 region: CASSLSRGQADTQYF. The CDR3 nucleotides read TGCGCCAGCAGCTTGAGCAGGGGGCAAGCAGATACGCAGTATTTT. The variable domain in full, with the rest retrieved from reference TRBV5-1 and TRBJ2-3, is KAGVTQTPRYLIKTRGQQVTLSCSPISGHRSVSWYQQTPGQGLQFLFEYFSETQRNKGNFPGRFSGRQFSNSRSEMNVSTLELGDSALYLCASSLSRGQADTQYFGPGTRLTVL.

The chain links TRBV12-2 to TRBJ2-7; the table gives TRBD2 as D, unverified against the DNA. TRBV12-2 is listed as a pseudogene. The CDR3 runs 11 residues. In nucleotides, the CDR3 is TGTGCAACCCCCGGGGCCTACGAGCAGTACTTC. As protein: CATPGAYEQYF.

V usage is TRBV4-1 and J usage is TRBJ2-5; no definite D call. From germline, CDR1 is MGHRA and CDR2 YSYEKL. The V end lost 3 bases, the J end lost 2 bases, and 7 bases lay between the germline ends. CDR3 length equals 13 residues. The CDR3 region has the DNA TGCGCCAGCAGCCAGGGCGCGCAAGAGACCCAGTACTTC. Its translation: CASSQGAQETQYF.

The chain combines TRBV5-1 with TRBJ2-6, with 10 bases that match TRBD2. Germline-derived CDR1 and CDR2 are SGHRS and YFSETQ. There are 18 residues in the CDR3. V trimming: 4 bases; J trimming: 2 bases; junction bases outside the gene matches: 9. This chain's CDR3 is CASSPTLAGDTGANVLTF. CDR3 DNA sequence: TGCGCCAGCAGCCCAACGCTAGCGGGAGACACTGGGGCCAACGTCCTGACTTTC.

V gene TRBV9 combines with J gene TRBJ1-6; 8 bases map to TRBD1. V shed 0 bases and J 5 bases; nucleotides not matched to a gene: 1. There are 15 residues in the CDR3. Per germline, CDR1 SGDLS and CDR2 YYNGEE. CDR3 amino acids: CASSVGTGNNSPLHF. Written as DNA, the CDR3 is TGTGCCAGCAGCGTAGGGACAGGGAATAATTCACCCCTCCACTTT.

This clone has a single count. This chain connects TRBV6-6 to TRBJ2-2, with 9 bases fitting TRBD1. Germline CDR1 and CDR2: MNHNY and SVGAGI (reference sequence). CDR3 size: 16 residues. V dropped 4 bases and J dropped 4; count of bases not matched to a gene: 7. The DNA for the CDR3 is TGTGCCAGCAGTTTTACAGGGGGCTTGGGCACCGGGGAGCTGTTTTTT. It specifies CASSFTGGLGTGELFF.

The gene calls are TRBV5-4 and TRBJ1-2; 10 nucleotides line up with TRBD1. CDR3 length: 13 residues. Germline V CDR1 and CDR2: SGHNT, YYREEE (reference sequence). J gave up 7 bases and V 4 bases, and 4 bases lay outside the gene matches. The CDR3 reads CASSIDRGLGYTF. DNA of the CDR3: TGTGCCAGCAGCATAGACAGGGGGCTTGGCTACACCTTC.

The CDR3 nucleotides read TGTGCCAGCAGCTTCACCGGGACAGGGCTTCGCTACGAGCAGTACTTC. Amino acid sequence: CASSFTGTGLRYEQYF. The chain recombines TRBV7-2 with TRBJ2-7, with 9 bases lining up with TRBD1. The V and J ends lost 3 bases and 3 bases, in that order; junction bases with no gene match: 9. CDR1 and CDR2 (germline): SGHTA, FQGNSA. CDR3 length: 16 amino acids.